A single sample is the source of the 30 T cell receptor beta chains below, sequenced in a study of T cell repertoires in cytomegalovirus infection. TCRdb processed the reads anew with MiXCR; each CDR3 protein has one entry. This sample has about 530,000 distinct CDR3 sequences, with around 27% found just once. The material sequenced was PBMCs. Receptors originate from a human donor in good health (CMV status not recorded). Some clones in this sample may be carry-over from other donors' samples.

CDR3: CASSVKEAFFSGNTIYF. Written as DNA, the CDR3 is TGTGCCAGCAGTGTAAAGGAGGCTTTCTTCTCGGGAAACACCATATATTTT. V gene TRBV6-1 combines with J gene TRBJ1-3; D not certain. Trimming removed 4 bases at V and 4 bases at J, with 20 bases between. The germline gives CDR1 MNHNS, CDR2 SASEGT. CDR3 length: 17 amino acids.

This clonotype turned up a few times. The CDR3 reads CASSPEGGEAFF. For the CDR3, the DNA is TGTGCCAGCAGCCCTGAAGGGGGTGAAGCTTTCTTT. The genes are TRBV7-9 and TRBJ1-1, with D possibly being TRBD1 (6 bases). Trimming pared 5 bases from V and 7 bases from J, leaving 11 bases between. Germline-derived CDR1 and CDR2 are SEHNR and FQNEAQ (reference sequence). There are 12 residues in the CDR3.

This clonotype was seen repeatedly, ten times or more. The V call is TRBV7-2, the J call TRBJ1-5; 7 bases agree with TRBD1. V gave up 5 bases and J gave up 4 bases; unmatched junction bases: 8. In germline, CDR1 is SGHTA, CDR2 FQGNSA. The CDR3 sequence is 15 residues long. The chain's CDR3 is CASSTQGERNQPQHF. In DNA, the CDR3 is TGTGCCAGCAGCACTCAGGGGGAACGAAATCAGCCCCAGCATTTT.

This clonotype showed up many times. The chain combines TRBV11-2 with TRBJ1-1, with D unclear. The length of the CDR3 is 14 residues. Germline V gene lookup returns CDR1 SGHAT and CDR2 FQNNGV. The V and J ends lost 7 bases and 3 bases respectively, with 15 bases between them. The CDR3 region is CASTIRGGYTEAFF. The CDR3 nucleotides are TGTGCCAGCACCATCCGGGGAGGCTACACTGAAGCTTTCTTT.

This chain joins TRBV7-2 and TRBJ2-7, with 8 bases matching TRBD1. The CDR3 is made up of 16 amino acids. Germline CDR1 is SGHTA and CDR2 is FQGNSA. Unmatched junction bases numbered 11, after V lost 4 bases and J lost 3 bases. CDR3 DNA sequence: TGTGCCAGCAGCTCCCCATGGGGACAGGCTTACTACGAGCAGTACTTC. The encoded protein is CASSSPWGQAYYEQYF.

This clonotype has only a few counts. The chain combines TRBV7-9 with TRBJ2-3; 14 nucleotides match TRBD2. The CDR3 has 18 residues. The germline V gene has CDR1 SEHNR and CDR2 FQNEAQ (reference sequence). The J segment lost 4 bases and the V segment lost 3 bases, leaving 9 bases of the junction unmatched. The CDR3 DNA is TGTGCCAGCAGCTTCGATACCGCGACTAGCGGGAGGGCAGATACGCAGTATTTT. Translating gives CASSFDTATSGRADTQYF. Supplemented by reference TRBV7-9 and TRBJ2-3, the full variable domain reads DTGVSQNPRHKITKRGQNVTFRCDPISEHNRLYWYRQTLGQGPEFLTYFQNEAQLEKSRLLSDRFSAERPKGSFSTLEIQRTEQGDSAMYLCASSFDTATSGRADTQYFGPGTRLTVL.

The chain recombines TRBV3-1 with TRBJ1-5; D not certain. From germline, CDR1 is LGHDT and CDR2 YNNKEL (reference sequence). The CDR3 is 15 residues long. V lost 1 base and J 1 base, leaving 8 bases between the germline ends. CDR3 amino acids: CASSQGPSSNQPQHF. The CDR3 DNA reads TGTGCCAGCAGCCAAGGCCCTAGCAGCAATCAGCCCCAGCATTTT.

The chain joins TRBV9 to TRBJ2-5, with 9 nucleotides matching TRBD1. The V gene's germline CDR1 is SGDLS and CDR2 YYNGEE. There are 17 residues in the CDR3. Trimming took 0 bases from V and 7 from J; bases not matched to a gene: 13. The CDR3: CASSVDGTGRGLGTQYF. CDR3 bases: TGTGCCAGCAGCGTAGATGGGACAGGGAGAGGTCTAGGGACCCAGTACTTC.

The CDR3: CASSPPSSGTSGRIPFF. CDR3 DNA sequence: TGTGCCAGCTCACCACCGTCCTCCGGGACTAGCGGGAGGATCCCGTTCTTC. This rearrangement joins TRBV18 to TRBJ2-1, with TRBD2 identical over 15 bases. The CDR3 spans 17 residues. The germline CDR1 and CDR2 sequences are KGHSH and LQKENI. Trimming cost V 0 bases and J 15 bases; bases outside gene matches: 12.

The chain links TRBV12-3 or TRBV12-4 to TRBJ1-1, with TRBD1 as a possible D gene (6 bases). The CDR3 runs to 13 residues. V shed 10 bases and J shed 12 bases, with 24 bases lying between them. The CDR3 coding sequence is TGTGCCATCCAACAGGGAACACGAGTAAAAACTTTCTTT. Translated: CAIQQGTRVKTFF.

This clonotype turned up a few times. This CDR3 reads CSAGTVSNEQFF. DNA for the CDR3: TGCAGTGCTGGGACTGTCTCCAATGAGCAGTTCTTC. The rearrangement links TRBV20-1 to TRBJ2-1, with a possible D match to TRBD2 (6 bases). The CDR3 is 12 residues long. CDR1 is DFQATT and CDR2 is SNEGSKA in the germline V gene (reference sequence). Trimming removed 5 bases from V and 6 bases from J, with 11 bases in between.

Ten or more counts support this clonotype. The V and J genes are TRBV28 and TRBJ2-4, with a possible D match to TRBD2 (7 bases). This CDR3 is built from 15 residues. In germline, CDR1 is MDHEN, CDR2 SYDVKM. V shed 6 bases and J shed 8 bases, with 20 bases lying between them. CDR3 nucleotide sequence: TGTGCCAGCAGGGTGGAGGGGGGGTTTATTGACATTCAGTACTTC. Translating gives CASRVEGGFIDIQYF.

For the CDR3, the DNA is TGTGCCTGGAGTGTAAGGGGGTTGGGCACTGAAGCTTTCTTT. Translated, it gives CAWSVRGLGTEAFF. The chain has TRBV30 and TRBJ1-1; a possible D gene is TRBD1 (6 bases). Germline CDR1 is GTSNPN and CDR2 is SVGIG (reference sequence). Trimming removed 0 bases at V and 4 bases at J, with 12 bases between. This CDR3 region has 14 residues.

The sample holds a few counts of this clonotype. The V call is TRBV5-4, the J call TRBJ2-7; 9 nucleotides match TRBD2. CDR3 length: 15 residues. The V and J ends lost 4 bases and 2 bases, in that order; junction bases with no gene match: 7. CDR1 and CDR2 (germline): SGHNT, YYREEE (reference sequence). DNA for the CDR3: TGTGCCAGCAGCAATAGACTAGCGGAAACCTACGAGCAGTACGTC. It specifies CASSNRLAETYEQYV.

The CDR3, as DNA: TGTGCCAGCTCACCATTTTCTACGGGGAGCTCCTACGAGCAGTACTTC. This gives the protein CASSPFSTGSSYEQYF. V and J are TRBV18 and TRBJ2-7, with D perhaps matching TRBD2 (5 bases). Germline lookup yields CDR1 KGHSH and CDR2 LQKENI. The V end lost 2 bases, the J end lost 0 bases, and 14 bases lay between the germline ends. This CDR3 comprises 16 residues.

This clonotype occurred many times. This chain joins TRBV6-2 or TRBV6-3 and TRBJ2-2; D remains unclear. V was cut by 6 bases and J by 4 bases, with 6 bases left in between. This CDR3 has 12 amino acids. Germline V gives CDR1 MNHEY, CDR2 SVGEGT. DNA for the CDR3: TGTGCCAGCAGCCCCGGCACCGGGGAGCTGTTTTTT. Translated, it gives CASSPGTGELFF.

In this sample, this clonotype turned up a few times. The chain links TRBV19 to TRBJ1-2; no clear D gene. Trimming cost V 5 bases and J 4 bases, with 11 bases left between them. The CDR3 extends over 13 amino acids. Germline V CDR1 and CDR2: LNHDA, SQIVND (reference sequence). This CDR3 is CASSERPAYGYTF. CDR3 sequence (DNA): TGTGCCAGTAGTGAGCGCCCTGCCTATGGCTACACCTTC. Full variable domain (outside the CDR3, taken from reference TRBV19 and TRBJ1-2): DGGITQSPKYLFRKEGQNVTLSCEQNLNHDAMYWYRQDPGQGLRLIYYSQIVNDFQKGDIAEGYSVSREKKESFPLTVTSAQKNPTAFYLCASSERPAYGYTFGSGTRLTVV.

The chain joins TRBV5-6 to TRBJ1-1; 7 bases agree with TRBD1. The J segment lost 3 bases and the V segment lost 4 bases, leaving 6 bases of the junction unmatched. The germline gives CDR1 SGHDT, CDR2 YYEEEE. This CDR3 has 14 residues. The CDR3 DNA sequence: TGTGCCAGCAGCACATGGGACAGATACACTGAAGCTTTCTTT. This gives the protein CASSTWDRYTEAFF.

The DNA of the CDR3 is TGTGCCAGCAGCATCGACAGGGGACGGAACACTGAAGCTTTCTTT. Protein sequence: CASSIDRGRNTEAFF. The chain recombines TRBV7-9 with TRBJ1-1; 8 bases map to TRBD1. Losses at the gene ends were 5 bases for V and 1 base for J; bases not matched to a gene: 6. CDR1 and CDR2 (germline): SEHNR, FQNEAQ (reference sequence). The CDR3 has 15 amino acids.

V is TRBV11-3 and J is TRBJ1-3, with D possibly TRBD1 on 5 matching bases. Per germline, CDR1 SGHNT and CDR2 YENEEA. The V and J ends lost 5 bases and 0 bases respectively, with 14 bases between them. This CDR3 is 16 amino acids long. The CDR3 protein is CASSVRQKSSGNTIYF. The CDR3 nucleotides read TGTGCCAGCAGCGTTCGACAGAAAAGCTCTGGAAACACCATATATTTT. Variable domain in full (rest from reference TRBV11-3 and TRBJ1-3): EAGVVQSPRYKIIEKKQPVAFWCNPISGHNTLYWYLQNLGQGPELLIRYENEEAVDDSQLPKDRFSAERLKGVDSTLKIQPAELGDSAVYLCASSVRQKSSGNTIYFGEGSWLTVV.

In this sample, this clonotype turned up a few times. A read error may explain this, as a much larger clone is one base away. The chain links TRBV7-6 to TRBJ2-6; no definite D call. Germline V gene sequence: CDR1 SGHVS, CDR2 FNYEAQ. With 2 bases removed from V and 1 base from J, the gap between germline ends came to 6 bases. The CDR3 extends over 15 amino acids. As DNA, the CDR3 is TGTGCCAGCAGCTTACAGGAATCTGGGGCCAACGTCCTGACTTTC. Its translation: CASSLQESGANVLTF.

This chain links TRBV24-1 with TRBJ2-7; D is possibly TRBD1 (6 bases). The CDR3 consists of 12 residues. The V end was cut by 9 bases, the J end by 5 bases, with 13 bases between. Germline lookup yields CDR1 KGHDR and CDR2 SFDVKD. CDR3 loop: CATADRQHEQYF. CDR3 in DNA: TGTGCCACCGCAGACAGGCAACACGAGCAGTACTTC.

CDR3 loop: CASSPPQGLYGYTF. The DNA of the CDR3 is TGTGCCAGCAGCCCACCCCAGGGGCTGTATGGCTACACCTTC. This chain joins TRBV14 and TRBJ1-2, with D tentatively TRBD1 (6 bases). From germline, CDR1 is SGHDN and CDR2 FVKESK. This CDR3 comprises 14 residues. V was shortened by 4 bases and J by 5 bases, with 14 bases between the two germline ends.

The chain uses TRBV4-1 and TRBJ2-1; 8 bases line up with TRBD2. The CDR3 sequence is 19 residues long. The germline V gene encodes CDR1 MGHRA and CDR2 YSYEKL. V lost 0 bases and J lost 4; bases outside the gene matches: 14. This chain's CDR3 is CASSQDPLGSGRVYNEQFF. CDR3 in DNA: TGCGCCAGCAGCCAAGATCCCTTGGGAAGCGGGAGAGTATACAATGAGCAGTTCTTC.

Many counts were recorded for this clonotype. CDR3 loop: CASSLRLAGGTFF. CDR3 in DNA: TGTGCCAGCAGCTTACGACTAGCGGGAGGTACGTTCTTC. The rearrangement joins TRBV7-2 to TRBJ2-1; 13 bases agree with TRBD2. With 2 bases clipped from V and 15 bases from J, the junction kept 4 bases outside the gene matches. The CDR3 consists of 13 residues. CDR1 is SGHTA and CDR2 is FQGNSA in the germline V gene.

A few counts support this clonotype. The genes are TRBV24-1 and TRBJ1-5; 8 bases are shared with TRBD1. In germline, CDR1 is KGHDR, CDR2 SFDVKD. The CDR3 covers 14 residues. V was pared by 3 bases and J by 5 bases, with 2 bases of the junction left unmatched. The CDR3 region has the DNA TGTGCCACCAGTGATACGACAGGGGATCAGCCCCAGCATTTT. It codes for CATSDTTGDQPQHF.

This clonotype was seen a handful of times. This chain uses TRBV7-9 with TRBJ1-5, with 10 positions matching TRBD1. V lost 5 bases to trimming and J lost 5 bases; unmatched junction nucleotides: 6. The CDR3 covers 15 residues. Germline CDR1 SEHNR, CDR2 FQNEAQ (reference sequence). In DNA, the CDR3 is TGTGCCAGCAGCATGGGACAGGGGATCTATCAGCCCCAGCATTTT. Its translation: CASSMGQGIYQPQHF.

This clonotype was counted many times. The chain is built from TRBV7-6 and TRBJ2-2; D gene ambiguous. CDR3 length: 17 amino acids. The germline V gene has CDR1 SGHVS and CDR2 FNYEAQ. Trimming cost V 2 bases and J 0 bases, with 13 bases left between them. The CDR3 DNA sequence: TGTGCCAGCAGCTTAAATCGCTACCCATCGAACACCGGGGAGCTGTTTTTT. Translated: CASSLNRYPSNTGELFF.

Only a few counts were recorded for this clonotype. The chain combines TRBV12-3 or TRBV12-4 with TRBJ1-4; maybe TRBD1 (5 bases). V lost 3 bases, J lost 7 bases, and 12 bases lay in between. The CDR3 sequence is 14 residues long. In nucleotides, the CDR3 is TGTGCCAGCAGTTTGGGGGGGATGCGTGAAAAACTGTTTTTT. Its translation: CASSLGGMREKLFF.

This clonotype turned up a few times. The gene calls are TRBV6-5 and TRBJ2-5; 12 bases are shared with TRBD2. V lost 6 bases, J lost 5 bases, and 7 bases stayed unmatched. The CDR3 contains 15 residues. Looked up from germline, CDR1 is MNHEY and CDR2 is SVGAGI. CDR3 coding DNA: TGTGCCAGCAGACTAGCGGGAGGCCCGGGGGAGACCCAGTACTTC. Translation: CASRLAGGPGETQYF.